This TCR beta chain derives from a study of vaccination and CD4 T cells after COVID-19. Study-level background: Vaccinees got either two BNT162b2 doses or two mRNA-1273 doses. Overall study findings and caveats: Convalescent patients displayed spike mono-reactivity in 304 of 307 vaccine-specific clones.

Treatment reported: roughly 11-day PBMC culture with coronavirus spike peptide pools or control peptides (ViraFEST assay). Peptide pool stimulation in ViraFEST expanded antigen-specific T cells, whose TCRs were then sequenced. This clonotype was detected only a few times. Its target is unknown. Germline loops: CDR1 DFQATT, CDR2 SNEGSKA (reference sequence). The CDR3 has 11 residues. V dropped 6 bases and J dropped 4 bases, with 9 bases sitting between them. Sequencing of the DNA from cultured CD4+ T cells was carried out with the Oncomine TCR Beta short-read assay. From the PCR reads, TCRdb called clonotypes with MiXCR, one entry per CDR3 protein. The sample includes around 6,000 distinct CDR3 sequences, roughly 45% seen only once; the top ten take around 10%.

This chain connects TRBV20-1 to TRBJ2-5; TRBD1 might be the D (6 bases). The sample comprised CD4+ T cells from blood, cultured in vitro. This TCR was sampled from a human donor who had recovered from COVID-19. The chain's CDR3 is CSAGQRETQYF. The CDR3 coding sequence is TGCAGTGCAGGACAGAGAGAGACCCAGTACTTC.